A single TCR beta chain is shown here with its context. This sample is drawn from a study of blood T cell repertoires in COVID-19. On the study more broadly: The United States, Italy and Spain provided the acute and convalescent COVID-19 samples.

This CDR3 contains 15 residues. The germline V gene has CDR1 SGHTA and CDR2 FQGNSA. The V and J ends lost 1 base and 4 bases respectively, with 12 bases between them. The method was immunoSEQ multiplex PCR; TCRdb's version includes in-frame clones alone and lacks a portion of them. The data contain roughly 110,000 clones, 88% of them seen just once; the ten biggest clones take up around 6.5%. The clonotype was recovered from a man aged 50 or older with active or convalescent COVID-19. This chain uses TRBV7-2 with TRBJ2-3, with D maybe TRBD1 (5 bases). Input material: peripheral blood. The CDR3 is CASSLEGVNADTQYF. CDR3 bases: TGTGCCAGCAGCTTAGAAGGGGTCAATGCAGATACGCAGTATTTT.